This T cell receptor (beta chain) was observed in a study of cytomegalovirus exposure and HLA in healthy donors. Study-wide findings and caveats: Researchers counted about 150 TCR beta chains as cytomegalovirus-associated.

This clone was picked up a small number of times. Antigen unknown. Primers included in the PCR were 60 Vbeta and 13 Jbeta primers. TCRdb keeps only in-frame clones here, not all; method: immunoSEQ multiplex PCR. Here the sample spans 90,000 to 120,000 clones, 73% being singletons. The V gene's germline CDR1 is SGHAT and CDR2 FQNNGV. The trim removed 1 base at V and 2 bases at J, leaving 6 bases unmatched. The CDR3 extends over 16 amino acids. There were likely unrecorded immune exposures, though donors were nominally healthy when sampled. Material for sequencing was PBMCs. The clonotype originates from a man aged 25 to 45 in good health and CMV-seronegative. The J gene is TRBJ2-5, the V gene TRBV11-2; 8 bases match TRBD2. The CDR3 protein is CASSLGSSGGQETQYF. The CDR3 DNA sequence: TGTGCCAGCAGCTTAGGGTCCAGCGGGGGACAAGAGACCCAGTACTTC.